The source of this T cell receptor (beta chain) is a study of STAT3 mutations in large granular lymphocyte leukemia. For the study at large: Roughly two fifths of treated T-LGLL patients showed hematologic response to immunosuppression. Study conclusions and caveats: In T-cell large granular lymphocyte leukemia, about half of patients showed multiple immunodominant subclonotypes. In several patients, dominant TCR clone burden exceeded STAT3 mutant burden, suggesting STAT3 mutation arose secondarily.

To note about this clone: The antigen is undetermined.

Profiling relied on immunoSEQ multiplex PCR, and the TCRdb table lists in-frame clones only, not all of them. The profile shows about 9,400 clones, 85% to 90% of them singletons. V was pared by 7 bases and J by 5 bases, with 15 bases between. Germline V CDR1 and CDR2: SGHTA, FQGNSA. CDR3 length: 13 residues. The sample taken for sequencing was peripheral blood mononuclear cells. The V call is TRBV7-2, the J call TRBJ2-7; no clear D. The receptor was isolated from an elderly man with T-cell large granular lymphocyte leukemia. Some clones in this sample may be carry-over from other donors' samples. In nucleotides, the CDR3 is TGTGCCAGCACCAACCTAGTAGTAAACGAGCAGTACTTC. Amino acids: CASTNLVVNEQYF.